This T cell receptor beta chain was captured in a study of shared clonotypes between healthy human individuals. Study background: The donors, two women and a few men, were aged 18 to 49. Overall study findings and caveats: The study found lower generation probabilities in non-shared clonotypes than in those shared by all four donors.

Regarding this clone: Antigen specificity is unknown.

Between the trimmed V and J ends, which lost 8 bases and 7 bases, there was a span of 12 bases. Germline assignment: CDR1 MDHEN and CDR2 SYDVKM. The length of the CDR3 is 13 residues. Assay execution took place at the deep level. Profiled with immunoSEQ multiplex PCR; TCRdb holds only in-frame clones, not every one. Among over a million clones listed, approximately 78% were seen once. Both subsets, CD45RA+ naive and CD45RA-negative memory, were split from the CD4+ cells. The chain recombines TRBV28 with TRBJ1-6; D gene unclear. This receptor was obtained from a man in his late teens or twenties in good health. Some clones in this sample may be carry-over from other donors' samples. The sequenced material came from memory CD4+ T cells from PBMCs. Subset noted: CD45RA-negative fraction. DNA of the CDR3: TGTGCCAGCTCGACTCGTAGCAATTCACCCCTCCACTTT. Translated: CASSTRSNSPLHF.